Presented here are 21 T cell receptor beta chains from one specimen sequenced in a study of blood T cells in healthy people across ages. Next came a second PCR, run for about 6 to 11 cycles, which used a sample-barcoded 5' primer along with a J-beta primer mix. TCRdb re-called the 5' RACE reads with MiXCR, one entry per CDR3 protein. This sample has about 1.4 million distinct CDR3 sequences, with 45% to 70% found just once. What was sequenced was blood. The source of these receptors is a man aged 18-30 years in good health.

The rearrangement joins TRBV6-2 or TRBV6-3 to TRBJ1-2, with D unclear. The germline V gene has CDR1 MNHEY and CDR2 SVGEGT. V lost 8 bases, J lost 0 bases, and 10 bases lay in between. CDR3 length equals 13 residues. This CDR3 reads CASGRSTNYGYTF. The CDR3, as DNA: TGTGCCAGCGGGAGGAGTACTAACTATGGCTACACCTTC.

The chain joins TRBV29-1 to TRBJ2-1; tentative D call: TRBD1 (6 bases). Germline V gene sequence: CDR1 SQVTM, CDR2 ANQGSEA. V lost 0 bases, J lost 4 bases, and 16 bases lay in between. The CDR3 is made up of 16 amino acids. The CDR3: CSVEDPGQRDYNEQFF. CDR3 coding DNA: TGCAGCGTTGAAGATCCCGGACAGAGAGATTACAATGAGCAGTTCTTC.

This chain links TRBV21-1 with TRBJ2-7; TRBD2, the table's D call, was not compared with the DNA. TRBV21-1 is listed as a pseudogene. This CDR3 has 15 residues. CDR3 DNA sequence: TGTGCCAGCAAGAGGGCTCCCGGCAATTTTTACGAGCAGTACTTC. This gives the protein CASKRAPGNFYEQYF.

The V and J genes are TRBV5-1 and TRBJ2-1, with 8 bases identical to TRBD2. CDR3 length: 15 residues. J was trimmed by 8 bases and V by 0 bases; bases with no gene match: 7. Germline CDR1 and CDR2: SGHRS and YFSETQ. DNA for the CDR3: TGCGCCAGCAGCTTGGGTGGCGGGAGGCTGTATGAGCAGTTCTTC. As protein: CASSLGGGRLYEQFF.

V usage is TRBV7-8 and J usage is TRBJ2-5, with 8 bases fitting TRBD1. Germline CDR1 reads SGHVS; CDR2 reads FQNEAQ. The CDR3 runs 14 residues. The trim removed 5 bases at V and 4 bases at J, leaving 6 bases unmatched. The CDR3 region is CASSHRTGPETQYF. The DNA of the CDR3 is TGTGCCAGCAGCCACCGGACAGGGCCAGAGACCCAGTACTTC. The variable domain in full, with the rest retrieved from reference TRBV7-8 and TRBJ2-5, is GAGVSQSPRYKVAKRGQDVALRCDPISGHVSLFWYQQALGQGPEFLTYFQNEAQLDKSGLPSDRFFAERPEGSVSTLKIQRTQQEDSAVYLCASSHRTGPETQYFGPGTRLLVL.

The rearrangement links TRBV4-1 to TRBJ2-2; D gene unclear. This CDR3 is built from 15 residues. Germline assignment: CDR1 MGHRA and CDR2 YSYEKL. The germline V and J ends were trimmed by 1 base and 1 base, with 7 bases remaining between them. The CDR3 here is CASSQAPQNTGELFF. The CDR3 nucleotides read TGCGCCAGCAGCCAAGCACCACAGAACACCGGGGAGCTGTTTTTT.

The V and J genes are TRBV7-9 and TRBJ2-4, with 7 nucleotides matching TRBD2. Near its end, the DNA agrees better with TRBJ2-7, so the J call may be wrong. The CDR3 contains 14 residues. The germline V gene has CDR1 SEHNR and CDR2 FQNEAQ (reference sequence). The CDR3 nucleotides are TGTGCCAGCAGCTTAGGTAGGGAGGGAGACGAGCAGTACTTC. Its protein product is CASSLGREGDEQYF.

V and J are TRBV29-1 and TRBJ2-7; D remains ambiguous. V shed 1 base and J shed 2 bases, with 6 bases lying between them. CDR3 size: 12 residues. Germline V CDR1 and CDR2: SQVTM, ANQGSEA. The CDR3 sequence: CSVEGLAYEQYF. CDR3 coding DNA: TGCAGCGTTGAAGGGCTCGCCTACGAGCAGTACTTC.

The chain employs TRBV2 and TRBJ1-2; weak D call: TRBD1 (6 bases). V lost 0 bases to trimming and J lost 4 bases, with 12 bases between them. The germline V gene has CDR1 SNHLY and CDR2 FYNNEI. CDR3 length equals 15 residues. The CDR3 loop reads CASSEAAGVGYGYTF. The CDR3 DNA follows: TGTGCCAGCAGTGAAGCTGCAGGGGTAGGCTATGGCTACACCTTC.

DNA of the CDR3: TGTGCCAGCAGCTTAGATGCAGAAGCTAACTATGGCTACACCTTC. Amino acid sequence: CASSLDAEANYGYTF. The rearrangement uses TRBV7-2 and TRBJ1-2; no clear D gene. V lost 1 base and J lost 0, with 9 bases in between. The V gene's germline CDR1 is SGHTA and CDR2 FQGNSA. The CDR3 has 15 residues.

The chain recombines TRBV29-1 with TRBJ2-7; 7 positions agree with TRBD1. The trim removed 4 bases at V and 2 bases at J, leaving 5 bases unmatched. The CDR3 extends over 13 amino acids. The germline V gene has CDR1 SQVTM and CDR2 ANQGSEA. CDR3 sequence reads: CSVGQGEPYEQYF. The DNA for the CDR3 is TGCAGCGTTGGGCAGGGGGAACCCTACGAGCAGTACTTC.

The CDR3 DNA reads TGTGCCAGCTCACACCGGGACAGAATAGCCAAAAACATTCAGTACTTC. Protein: CASSHRDRIAKNIQYF. This rearrangement joins TRBV18 to TRBJ2-4, with 7 bases fitting TRBD1. The CDR3 is made up of 16 amino acids. Germline CDR1 KGHSH, CDR2 LQKENI. The trim removed 4 bases at V and 0 bases at J, leaving 6 bases unmatched.

The chain combines TRBV6-2 or TRBV6-3 with TRBJ2-2, with D tentatively TRBD1 (5 bases). CDR3 length: 14 amino acids. From germline, CDR1 is MNHEY and CDR2 SVGEGT. Between the trimmed V and J ends, which lost 4 bases and 5 bases, there was a span of 11 bases. The CDR3 nucleotides read TGTGCCAGCAGTTTAGGGGTTGGGACCGGGGAGCTGTTTTTT. Protein: CASSLGVGTGELFF.

This clonotype was seen more than once but under ten times. The chain links TRBV20-1 to TRBJ2-5; maybe TRBD2 (6 bases). With 4 bases removed from V and 5 bases from J, the gap between germline ends came to 20 bases. Germline V CDR1 and CDR2: DFQATT, SNEGSKA (reference sequence). This CDR3 region has 15 residues. The DNA for the CDR3 is TGCAGTGCTATAACCGCCGGGACTGGAATGGAGACCCAGTACTTC. It specifies CSAITAGTGMETQYF.

This chain uses TRBV7-2 with TRBJ2-3; 8 bases fit TRBD2. Unmatched junction bases numbered 1, after V lost 0 bases and J lost 2 bases. CDR3 length: 15 amino acids. Germline CDR1 SGHTA, CDR2 FQGNSA. The CDR3 spells CASSLASGDTDTQYF. For the CDR3, the DNA is TGTGCCAGCAGCTTAGCTAGCGGGGACACAGATACGCAGTATTTT.

The genes are TRBV4-2 and TRBJ1-6; no definite D call. The V gene's germline CDR1 is LGHNA and CDR2 YNFKEQ. The CDR3 is 17 residues long. The V end lost 0 bases, the J end lost 2 bases, and 11 bases lay between the germline ends. DNA for the CDR3: TGTGCCAGCAGCCAAGAGGTCGCAGCGACCTATAATTCACCCCTCCACTTT. It specifies CASSQEVAATYNSPLHF.

This clonotype has a handful of counts. This chain connects TRBV5-1 to TRBJ2-3; D unclear. The V end lost 4 bases, the J end lost 2 bases, and 11 bases lay between the germline ends. Germline assignment: CDR1 SGHRS and CDR2 YFSETQ. This CDR3 spans 14 amino acids. The CDR3 DNA reads TGCGCCAGCAGCGTTTGGGAAGCCACAGATACGCAGTATTTT. Its translation is CASSVWEATDTQYF.

V usage is TRBV6-5 and J usage is TRBJ2-5; 7 bases are shared with TRBD1. Per the germline V gene, CDR1 is MNHEY and CDR2 is SVGAGI. V was clipped by 6 bases and J by 4 bases; unmatched bases: 5. This CDR3 region has 13 residues. In nucleotides, the CDR3 is TGTGCCAGCAGGCAGGGGGTTCGAGAGACCCAGTACTTC. It translates to CASRQGVRETQYF.

The chain recombines TRBV7-6 with TRBJ2-7; possible D gene TRBD1, 7 bases. The CDR3 has 14 residues. Germline V gives CDR1 SGHVS, CDR2 FNYEAQ. Trimming shortened V by 2 bases and J by 7 bases, and 15 bases separated the two germline ends. The CDR3 spells CASSLTGAGSEQYF. CDR3 nucleotide sequence: TGTGCCAGCAGCTTAACAGGGGCGGGGAGTGAGCAGTACTTC.

The V and J genes are TRBV7-2 and TRBJ2-3, with unresolved D. The V end lost 5 bases, the J end lost 8 bases, and 23 bases lay between the germline ends. From germline, CDR1 is SGHTA and CDR2 FQGNSA. The CDR3 consists of 16 residues. The DNA of the CDR3 is TGTGCCAGCAGCCCACTCGCCTGGACGTTGGGCGGTACGCAGTATTTT. Encoded protein: CASSPLAWTLGGTQYF.

In this sample, this clonotype turned up many times. The chain couples TRBV28 to TRBJ2-7; no firm D call. Per germline, CDR1 MDHEN and CDR2 SYDVKM. The V end lost 8 bases, the J end lost 3 bases, and 5 bases lay between the germline ends. CDR3 length equals 10 residues. The CDR3 nucleotides read TGTGCCAGCTCCCACTACGAGCAGTACTTC. Its protein is CASSHYEQYF.